This T cell receptor beta chain was profiled in a study of technical replicates of blood from a handful of donors. V shed 3 bases, J shed 3 bases, and the junction held 4 bases outside the gene matches. The germline CDR1 and CDR2 sequences are LNHDA and SQIVND (reference sequence). CDR3 length: 15 residues. Libraries were prepared by immunoSEQ multiplex PCR; TCRdb keeps only in-frame clonotypes and omits some of them. The data contain about 83,000 clones, roughly 94% of them singletons. The chain employs TRBV19 and TRBJ1-5; 8 positions agree with TRBD1. The receptor comes from a human donor in good health. Sample: T cells isolated from PBMCs. CDR3 DNA: TGTGCCAGTAGTATGCGACAGGGGCTCAATCAGCCCCAGCATTTT. It translates to CASSMRQGLNQPQHF.